The rows below give T cell receptor beta chains drawn from one sample of a study of blood T cells in healthy people across ages. TCRdb used MiXCR to reprocess the 5' RACE reads, holding one entry per CDR3 protein. The data hold roughly 2 million distinct CDR3 sequences, with roughly 50% observed a single time. The material sequenced was blood. These receptors came from a woman between 40 and 50 years old in good health. CDR3s include the opening cysteine and the closing phenylalanine or tryptophan. Fields, in order: clone size, V gene, D gene, J gene, CDR3 DNA, CDR3 protein. The D gene is left open where the match is weak. For some rows the clone size is stated as once, few or many, or as a class when expanded; others skip it.

abundance: -; v_gene: TRBV4-3; d_gene: -; j_gene: TRBJ2-5; CDR3nt: TGCGCCAGCAGCCAAGGAGGGGCTAGTCAAGAGACCCAGTACTTC; CDR3aa: CASSQGGASQETQYF
abundance: -; v_gene: TRBV6-5; d_gene: -; j_gene: TRBJ2-6; CDR3nt: TGTGCCAGCAGTTACGGGCAGGGAGGCGCTGGGGCCAACGTCCTGACTTTC; CDR3aa: CASSYGQGGAGANVLTF
abundance: -; v_gene: TRBV4-3; d_gene: TRBD2; j_gene: TRBJ2-1; CDR3nt: TGCGCCAGCAGCCAAGATGGGCCTAGCGGGGTCCGGGATGAGCAGTTCTTC; CDR3aa: CASSQDGPSGVRDEQFF
abundance: -; v_gene: TRBV4-1; d_gene: -; j_gene: TRBJ2-7; CDR3nt: TGCGCCAGCAGCCAATTTTGGGACGGCCGCTACGAGCAGTACTTC; CDR3aa: CASSQFWDGRYEQYF
abundance: few; v_gene: TRBV25-1; d_gene: TRBD1; j_gene: TRBJ1-6; CDR3nt: TGTGCCAGCAGTCCGGGGGGGACAGGGGTTTCACCCCTCCACTTT; CDR3aa: CASSPGGTGVSPLHF
abundance: -; v_gene: TRBV10-3; d_gene: -; j_gene: TRBJ1-6; CDR3nt: TGTGCCATCGGCCAGGAGGTTAATCATTCACCCCTCCACTTT; CDR3aa: CAIGQEVNHSPLHF
abundance: -; v_gene: TRBV4-1; d_gene: TRBD1; j_gene: TRBJ1-5; CDR3nt: TGCGCCAGCAGCCAAGGGGACAGGGACGGGCAGCCCCAGCATTTT; CDR3aa: CASSQGDRDGQPQHF
abundance: few; v_gene: TRBV20-1; d_gene: -; j_gene: TRBJ2-5; CDR3nt: TGCAGTGCTCCCCGGGGACTTCAAGAGACCCAGTACTTC; CDR3aa: CSAPRGLQETQYF
abundance: once; v_gene: TRBV20-1; d_gene: -; j_gene: TRBJ2-5; CDR3nt: TGCAGTAAAGAACAGCAAGAGACCCAGTACTTC; CDR3aa: CSKEQQETQYF
abundance: -; v_gene: TRBV3-1; d_gene: TRBD1; j_gene: TRBJ1-2; CDR3nt: TGTGCCAGCAGCCAACCATCACAGGGGAACTATGGCTACACCTTC; CDR3aa: CASSQPSQGNYGYTF
abundance: many; v_gene: TRBV27; d_gene: -; j_gene: TRBJ2-3; CDR3nt: TGTGCCAGCAGAGGCCGCACAGATACGCAGTATTTT; CDR3aa: CASRGRTDTQYF
abundance: -; v_gene: TRBV12-3/TRBV12-4; d_gene: -; j_gene: TRBJ2-2; CDR3nt: TGTGCCAGCAGCCAACACACCGGGGAGCTGTTTTTT; CDR3aa: CASSQHTGELFF
abundance: -; v_gene: TRBV9; d_gene: -; j_gene: TRBJ2-3; CDR3nt: TGTGCCAGCAGCCCTCCGGGCGTGGCAGATACGCAGTATTTT; CDR3aa: CASSPPGVADTQYF
abundance: -; v_gene: TRBV4-2; d_gene: -; j_gene: TRBJ2-5; CDR3nt: TGTGCCAGCAGCCAGGACATGGGGCCGGAAAATATTTTGGAAGAGACCCAGTACTTC; CDR3aa: CASSQDMGPENILEETQYF
abundance: few; v_gene: TRBV9; d_gene: -; j_gene: TRBJ2-3; CDR3nt: TGTGCCAGCAGCGCCCGACAGGGTCCGGGGGCAGATACGCAGTATTTT; CDR3aa: CASSARQGPGADTQYF
abundance: -; v_gene: TRBV9; d_gene: -; j_gene: TRBJ2-3; CDR3nt: TGTGCCAGCAGCTCGCGGATCATCACAGATACGCAGTATTTT; CDR3aa: CASSSRIITDTQYF
abundance: -; v_gene: TRBV12-3/TRBV12-4; d_gene: TRBD2; j_gene: TRBJ2-4; CDR3nt: TGTGCCAGCAAGCTTATCGGGGGGAACATTCAGTACTTC; CDR3aa: CASKLIGGNIQYF
abundance: -; v_gene: TRBV4-1; d_gene: TRBD1; j_gene: TRBJ2-7; CDR3nt: TGCGCCAGCAGCCAACCACGGGACAGCTACGAGCAGTACTTC; CDR3aa: CASSQPRDSYEQYF
abundance: -; v_gene: TRBV5-1; d_gene: -; j_gene: TRBJ1-4; CDR3nt: TGCGCCAGCAGCTTGAGGCGGGATGAAAAACTGTTTTTT; CDR3aa: CASSLRRDEKLFF
abundance: few; v_gene: TRBV21-1; d_gene: -; j_gene: TRBJ2-7; CDR3nt: TGTGCCAGCAGCAAAGGTCGGACAGAGAGCTCCTACGAGCAGTACTTC; CDR3aa: CASSKGRTESSYEQYF
abundance: few; v_gene: TRBV5-1; d_gene: -; j_gene: TRBJ2-1; CDR3nt: TGCGCCAGCAGCTTGGGTCTTCTTGAGCAGTTCTTC; CDR3aa: CASSLGLLEQFF
abundance: -; v_gene: TRBV5-1; d_gene: TRBD2; j_gene: TRBJ2-7; CDR3nt: TGCGCCAGCAGCCGAACTAGCGGGGGCACCTCCTCCTACGAGCAGTACTTC; CDR3aa: CASSRTSGGTSSYEQYF
abundance: few; v_gene: TRBV10-3; d_gene: -; j_gene: TRBJ2-5; CDR3nt: TGTGCCATCAGTGATTCGCGGAAGACCCAGTACTTC; CDR3aa: CAISDSRKTQYF
abundance: few; v_gene: TRBV29-1; d_gene: -; j_gene: TRBJ1-2; CDR3nt: TGCAGCGGGTGGGACGGTGAGAGTCATGGCTACACCTTC; CDR3aa: CSGWDGESHGYTF
abundance: -; v_gene: TRBV28; d_gene: -; j_gene: TRBJ1-2; CDR3nt: TGTGCCAGCAGTCCAGGGCTGGCCTATGGCTACACCTTC; CDR3aa: CASSPGLAYGYTF
abundance: -; v_gene: TRBV7-6; d_gene: TRBD2; j_gene: TRBJ2-3; CDR3nt: TGTGCCAGCAGCTTTGGGCGGGGGGGAAGCACAGATACGCAGTATTTT; CDR3aa: CASSFGRGGSTDTQYF
abundance: -; v_gene: TRBV9; d_gene: TRBD2; j_gene: TRBJ2-5; CDR3nt: TGTGCCAGCAGCGTCAGCGGGATTTCTGGGGAGACCCAGTACTTC; CDR3aa: CASSVSGISGETQYF
abundance: few; v_gene: TRBV5-1; d_gene: -; j_gene: TRBJ2-1; CDR3nt: TGCGCCAGCAAAAAGGGCCCCTACAATGAGCAGTTCTTC; CDR3aa: CASKKGPYNEQFF
abundance: -; v_gene: TRBV6-1; d_gene: TRBD1; j_gene: TRBJ1-6; CDR3nt: TGTGCCAGCACCGAAGCCGGGACAGGGGGTTACAATTCACCCCTCCACTTT; CDR3aa: CASTEAGTGGYNSPLHF
abundance: -; v_gene: TRBV18; d_gene: -; j_gene: TRBJ1-2; CDR3nt: TGTGCCAGCTCACCACCGGTTGGGATCGACGTCACGGGTTACACCTTC; CDR3aa: CASSPPVGIDVTGYTF
abundance: -; v_gene: TRBV6-1; d_gene: TRBD1; j_gene: TRBJ2-3; CDR3nt: TGTGCCAGCAGTGGAGGGACAGGGACAGATACGCGGTATTTT; CDR3aa: CASSGGTGTDTRYF
abundance: -; v_gene: TRBV28; d_gene: -; j_gene: TRBJ1-5; CDR3nt: TGTGCCAGCAGTTTTAATATCCGGGACGTTAGCAATCAGCCCCAGCATTTT; CDR3aa: CASSFNIRDVSNQPQHF
abundance: -; v_gene: TRBV5-6; d_gene: TRBD1; j_gene: TRBJ2-3; CDR3nt: TGTGCCAGCAGCTTGTACCAGGGGGTGAAAGATACGCAGTATTTT; CDR3aa: CASSLYQGVKDTQYF
abundance: -; v_gene: TRBV27; d_gene: TRBD1; j_gene: TRBJ2-7; CDR3nt: TGTGCCGCCGGCCTCGACAGGGGGTCAACCTACGAGCAGTACTTC; CDR3aa: CAAGLDRGSTYEQYF
abundance: few; v_gene: TRBV28; d_gene: -; j_gene: TRBJ2-7; CDR3nt: TGTGCCAGCAGTCCCACCGGGACGGAGCCCTACGAGCAGTACTTC; CDR3aa: CASSPTGTEPYEQYF
abundance: -; v_gene: TRBV5-1; d_gene: -; j_gene: TRBJ2-7; CDR3nt: TGCGCCAGCAGCTTGTATTCGGGGAGCTCCTACGAGCAGTACTTC; CDR3aa: CASSLYSGSSYEQYF
abundance: -; v_gene: TRBV20-1; d_gene: TRBD1; j_gene: TRBJ1-2; CDR3nt: TGCAGTGCCAGTCAGGGACAGAGCTATGGCTACACCTTC; CDR3aa: CSASQGQSYGYTF